The clone carrying this T cell receptor beta chain occurred a few times. What it recognizes is unknown. The record originates from a study of T cell repertoires in cytomegalovirus infection. Study-level information: Matching HLA type, along with CMV infection, was indicated by public TCR beta signatures.

MiXCR was run by TCRdb on the reads, yielding one entry per CDR3 protein. The data contain fewer than 1,000,000 distinct CDR3 sequences, approximately 31% of them singletons. CDR1 and CDR2 (germline): SGHRS, YFSETQ. The CDR3 covers 14 residues. V shed 5 bases, J shed 7 bases, and the junction held 10 bases outside the gene matches. The source material was cultured CD8+ T cells from PBMCs, sampled from culture after CMV antigen stimulation. The V and J genes are TRBV5-1 and TRBJ1-1; TRBD1 matches 8 bases. This sequence was found in a human donor in good health (CMV status not recorded). Some clones in this sample may be carry-over from other donors' samples. The CDR3 nucleotides read TGCGCCAGCAGTTATAAGACAGGGGCCTTTGAAGCTTTCTTT. Translation: CASSYKTGAFEAFF.